The 27 T cell receptor beta chains reported below all come from one sample, sequenced in a study of human T cells and chemical hapten exposure. Each CDR3 protein is one row after TCRdb ran MiXCR on the RACE reads. The table records tens of thousands of distinct CDR3 sequences, 9.5% to 12% of them present only once. Specified time point: pre-sensitization, week 0. The sample's treatment: therapeutic diphenylcyclopropenone sensitization with weekly scalp DPC. Here the sequenced sample was whole blood, taken in connection with sensitization to the hapten diphenylcyclopropenone (DPC). The receptor set was obtained from a woman between 45 and 60 years old with alopecia areata. Some clones in this sample may be carry-over from other donors' samples.

The table lists this clonotype with many counts. The V and J genes are TRBV21-1 and TRBJ2-7; the table's D call TRBD1 went unverified against the DNA. TRBV21-1 is a recognized pseudogene. The CDR3 is 14 amino acids. CDR3 DNA sequence: TGTGCCAGCAGGGGACCGGGACAGCTATACGAGCAGTACTTC. This translates into CASRGPGQLYEQYF.

This clonotype occurred many times. V usage is TRBV6-5 and J usage is TRBJ2-3; D unresolved. Trimming shortened V by 6 bases and J by 2 bases, and 9 bases separated the two germline ends. This CDR3 has 13 residues. Germline V lookup: CDR1 MNHEY, CDR2 SVGAGI. The CDR3 spells CASSRTDTDTQYF. The DNA for the CDR3 is TGTGCCAGCAGCCGGACGGACACAGATACGCAGTATTTT.

This clonotype has just a few counts. The V gene is TRBV12-3 or TRBV12-4, the J gene TRBJ2-6, with D maybe TRBD2 (5 bases). This CDR3 spans 13 amino acids. V lost 8 bases and J lost 2, with 7 bases in between. In nucleotides, the CDR3 is TGTGCCAGCGGGCGGGCTGGGGCCAACGTCCTGACTTTC. It codes for CASGRAGANVLTF.

In its sample, this clonotype was seen many times. The rearrangement uses TRBV20-1 and TRBJ1-6; D remains ambiguous. CDR1 DFQATT and CDR2 SNEGSKA come from the germline V gene (reference sequence). The CDR3 totals 15 residues. The V gene lost 0 bases and the J gene lost 9 bases, with 15 bases spanning the gap. The CDR3 loop is CSAREVVSPGSPLHF. In nucleotides, the CDR3 is TGCAGTGCTAGAGAAGTGGTATCTCCGGGTTCACCCCTCCACTTT.

This clonotype was detected ten times or more. The rearrangement links TRBV29-1 to TRBJ2-3; D is undetermined. Germline V gene data show CDR1 as SQVTM and CDR2 as ANQGSEA. The V end lost 4 bases, the J end lost 0 bases, and 5 bases lay between the germline ends. This CDR3 is built from 12 residues. The chain's CDR3 is CSVGLSTDTQYF. CDR3 sequence (DNA): TGCAGCGTTGGATTAAGCACAGATACGCAGTATTTT.

The sample holds a few counts of this clonotype. The chain has TRBV13 and TRBJ1-2; 7 nucleotides match TRBD1. Germline loops: CDR1 PRHDT, CDR2 FYEKMQ (reference sequence). The CDR3 has 15 residues. V lost 5 bases to trimming and J lost 8 bases; unmatched junction nucleotides: 14. The DNA of the CDR3 is TGTGCCAGCAGCCTAAACAGGGGCATTGGGATCGGCTACACCTTC. As protein: CASSLNRGIGIGYTF.

In its sample, this clonotype was seen a few times. The chain links TRBV28 to TRBJ2-5; 12 bases fit TRBD2. The CDR3 contains 16 residues. The germline V gene has CDR1 MDHEN and CDR2 SYDVKM. J lost 5 bases, V lost 4 bases, and 8 bases had no gene match. CDR3 sequence: CASSSRLAGDRETQYF. For the CDR3, the DNA is TGTGCCAGCAGTTCCAGACTAGCGGGAGATCGGGAGACCCAGTACTTC.

This clonotype has a count of ten or more. This CDR3 is CASSLRVSGANVLTF. CDR3 coding DNA: TGTGCCAGCAGCCTCAGGGTGTCTGGGGCCAACGTCCTGACTTTC. This chain links TRBV5-6 with TRBJ2-6, with D perhaps TRBD1 (5 bases). The CDR3 covers 15 residues. Germline V gene sequence: CDR1 SGHDT, CDR2 YYEEEE. The V end lost 4 bases, the J end lost 1 base, and 9 bases lay between the germline ends.

This clonotype was seen repeatedly, ten times or more. The chain links TRBV7-9 to TRBJ1-3, with 7 bases that match TRBD1. Trimming at V came to 6 bases and at J to 0 bases, leaving 2 bases not matched to a gene. Germline V gene sequence: CDR1 SEHNR, CDR2 FQNEAQ (reference sequence). CDR3 length equals 14 residues. For the CDR3, the DNA is TGTGCCAGCAGGCGGGACAGCTCTGGAAACACCATATATTTT. This translates into CASRRDSSGNTIYF.

This clonotype came up a few times. This sequence joins TRBV7-2 and TRBJ2-1; 16 bases agree with TRBD2. The CDR3 sequence is 16 residues long. CDR1 SGHTA and CDR2 FQGNSA come from the germline V gene. V dropped 1 base and J dropped 9; count of bases not matched to a gene: 3. CDR3 in DNA: TGTGCCAGCAGCTTAGGCGGGACTAGCGGGAGGGCTGAGCAGTTCTTC. Translation: CASSLGGTSGRAEQFF.

This clonotype occurred many times. The chain recombines TRBV7-6 with TRBJ2-2; tentative D call: TRBD1 (6 bases). This CDR3 contains 15 residues. V dropped 7 bases and J dropped 1 base, with 13 bases sitting between them. Germline lookup yields CDR1 SGHVS and CDR2 FNYEAQ. The CDR3 nucleotides are TGTGCCAGCAACCATCCAGGGGTGAACACCGGGGAGCTGTTTTTT. Its protein product is CASNHPGVNTGELFF.

This clonotype was observed many times. The rearrangement joins TRBV7-8 to TRBJ1-1, with TRBD1 identical over 7 bases. The J segment lost 1 base and the V segment lost 7 bases, leaving 3 bases of the junction unmatched. CDR1 is SGHVS and CDR2 is FQNEAQ in the germline V gene. The CDR3 contains 13 residues. CDR3 amino acids: CASNRGANTEAFF. As DNA, the CDR3 is TGTGCCAGCAACAGGGGTGCGAACACTGAAGCTTTCTTT.

This clonotype was recorded a few times. This rearrangement joins TRBV27 to TRBJ2-2; D gene uncertain. Germline V gene sequence: CDR1 MNHEY, CDR2 SMNVEV (reference sequence). This CDR3 is built from 16 residues. V dropped 2 bases and J dropped 0 bases, with 10 bases sitting between them. The DNA of the CDR3 is TGTGCCAGCAGTTTAAGGGAAAACGCGAACACCGGGGAGCTGTTTTTT. It translates to CASSLRENANTGELFF.

This clonotype has only a few counts. The V gene is TRBV3-1, the J gene TRBJ2-1; the D call may be TRBD1 or TRBD2 (5 bases each). CDR3 length equals 13 residues. Germline V lookup: CDR1 LGHDT, CDR2 YNNKEL (reference sequence). Trimming removed 2 bases from V and 7 bases from J, with 9 bases in between. In DNA, the CDR3 is TGTGCCAGCAGCCAATTTGGGGGTAATGAGCAGTTCTTC. Amino acids: CASSQFGGNEQFF.

This clonotype was counted only a few times. The chain employs TRBV30 and TRBJ1-6, with TRBD1 identical over 8 bases. The CDR3 runs to 14 residues. Per germline, CDR1 GTSNPN and CDR2 SVGIG (reference sequence). Trimming at V came to 6 bases and at J to 6 bases, leaving 7 bases not matched to a gene. The CDR3 DNA follows: TGTGCCTGTGTCACGACAGGGGTTAATTCACCCCTCCACTTT. As protein: CACVTTGVNSPLHF.

This clonotype has only a few counts. The V call is TRBV29-1, the J call TRBJ2-1; D gene uncertain. V lost 3 bases to trimming and J lost 5 bases, with 17 bases between them. The CDR3 totals 15 residues. Per germline, CDR1 SQVTM and CDR2 ANQGSEA. CDR3 in amino acids: CSVDLVEYLDNEQFF. The CDR3 DNA sequence: TGCAGCGTTGATTTGGTGGAGTATCTGGACAATGAGCAGTTCTTC.

This clonotype was recorded at least ten times. The V and J genes are TRBV5-1 and TRBJ2-1, with 8 bases fitting TRBD2. The CDR3 is 14 amino acids. In germline, CDR1 is SGHRS, CDR2 YFSETQ. V gave up 1 base and J gave up 8 bases; unmatched junction bases: 5. CDR3 in amino acids: CASSLTAGGHEQFF. The CDR3 DNA reads TGCGCCAGCAGCTTGACGGCGGGAGGACATGAGCAGTTCTTC. Together with reference TRBV5-1 and TRBJ2-1, the CDR3 gives the full variable domain: KAGVTQTPRYLIKTRGQQVTLSCSPISGHRSVSWYQQTPGQGLQFLFEYFSETQRNKGNFPGRFSGRQFSNSRSEMNVSTLELGDSALYLCASSLTAGGHEQFFGPGTRLTVL.

About this clonotype: An end of the junction does not agree with germline; a read error may underlie this. The gene calls are TRBV7-7 and TRBJ2-5, with D tentatively TRBD1 or TRBD2 (5 bases each). The CDR3 spans 16 residues. Germline CDR1 SSHAT, CDR2 FNYEAQ (reference sequence). CDR3 DNA: TGTGCTAGCAGCCCGGGACCCCCCCGAGCACAAGAGACCCAGTACTTC. This sequence encodes CASSPGPPRAQETQYF.

The chain has TRBV28 and TRBJ2-7; D is unresolved. The CDR3 has 11 amino acids. Deletions cut 7 bases from V and 1 base from J, with 5 bases between. Germline-derived CDR1 and CDR2 are MDHEN and SYDVKM. The CDR3 protein is CASIQSYEQYF. The CDR3 DNA is TGTGCCAGCATTCAATCCTACGAGCAGTACTTC.

This clonotype was counted between two and nine times. The chain employs TRBV11-2 and TRBJ1-1, with D maybe TRBD1 (6 bases). This CDR3 is 16 amino acids long. Trimming took off 5 bases at V and 1 base at J, with 17 bases between the two ends. Looked up from germline, CDR1 is SGHAT and CDR2 is FQNNGV. CDR3 sequence (DNA): TGTGCCAGCAGCATCGGATTGGGGGCCAGGAACACTGAAGCTTTCTTT. Its protein product is CASSIGLGARNTEAFF. Filled out from reference TRBV11-2 and TRBJ1-1, the complete variable domain reads EAGVAQSPRYKIIEKRQSVAFWCNPISGHATLYWYQQILGQGPKLLIQFQNNGVVDDSQLPKDRFSAERLKGVDSTLKIQPAKLEDSAVYLCASSIGLGARNTEAFFGQGTRLTVV.

This chain links TRBV6-2 or TRBV6-3 with TRBJ1-5; D is unresolved. Deletions cut 6 bases from V and 0 bases from J, with 21 bases between. The length of the CDR3 is 18 residues. Germline-derived CDR1 and CDR2 are MNHEY and SVGEGT. CDR3 bases: TGTGCCAGCAGCCCCCTCGGAGGTGTAAAGGGTAGCAATCAGCCCCAGCATTTT. It is translated as CASSPLGGVKGSNQPQHF.

Many counts were recorded for this clonotype. V usage is TRBV7-9 and J usage is TRBJ2-1; 8 bases fit TRBD1. The length of the CDR3 is 14 residues. The V gene end was trimmed by 7 bases and the J gene end by 6 bases; junction bases not matched to a gene: 8. Germline assignment: CDR1 SEHNR and CDR2 FQNEAQ (reference sequence). The CDR3 spells CASIRQGASNEQFF. The CDR3 DNA reads as TGTGCCAGCATTCGGCAGGGGGCTAGCAATGAGCAGTTCTTC.

V gene TRBV7-2 combines with J gene TRBJ1-6; possibly TRBD1 for D (6 bases). V gave up 6 bases and J gave up 10 bases, with 13 bases separating them. The germline CDR1 and CDR2 sequences are SGHTA and FQGNSA. The CDR3 loop spans 13 amino acids. The CDR3 reads CASRTGGQSPLHF. The CDR3 region has the DNA TGTGCCAGCAGAACGGGGGGGCAATCACCCCTCCACTTT.

The chain recombines TRBV9 with TRBJ2-7, with D unresolved. Germline loops: CDR1 SGDLS, CDR2 YYNGEE. The V gene lost 4 bases and the J gene lost 0 bases, with 11 bases spanning the gap. The CDR3 is 14 amino acids. CDR3 region: CASSPRLGSYEQYF. Written as DNA, the CDR3 is TGTGCCAGCAGCCCAAGACTGGGCTCCTACGAGCAGTACTTC.

The V and J genes are TRBV28 and TRBJ1-1; 8 bases fit TRBD1. This CDR3 region has 15 residues. J was trimmed by 1 base and V by 5 bases; bases with no gene match: 6. CDR1 is MDHEN, CDR2 SYDVKM, per germline. The CDR3 DNA follows: TGTGCCAGCAGTCTTTTGACAGGGGCGAACACTGAAGCTTTCTTT. Amino acids: CASSLLTGANTEAFF.

The table lists this clonotype with a few counts. The gene calls are TRBV6-4 and TRBJ2-5; the D call may be TRBD1 or TRBD2 (6 bases each). The CDR3 runs to 17 residues. From germline, CDR1 is MRHNA and CDR2 SNTAGT. V was shortened by 1 base and J by 2 bases, with 17 bases between the two germline ends. The CDR3 region has the DNA TGTGCCAGCAGTGACTTAGAGGGGGGTAATATTCAAGAGACCCAGTACTTC. It specifies CASSDLEGGNIQETQYF.

In its sample, this clonotype was seen many times. This chain links TRBV20-1 with TRBJ2-2; possible D gene TRBD1, 6 bases. Germline V CDR1 and CDR2: DFQATT, SNEGSKA (reference sequence). Trimming cost V 6 bases and J 1 base, with 9 bases left between them. The CDR3 loop spans 13 amino acids. This CDR3 is CSAWDKNTGELFF. The CDR3 coding sequence is TGCAGTGCATGGGACAAGAACACCGGGGAGCTGTTTTTT.